What follows are 27 T cell receptor beta chains derived from one specimen sequenced in a study of technical replicates of blood from four donors. Assay used: immunoSEQ multiplex PCR; TCRdb lists only in-frame clones, some missing. This sample has tens of thousands of clones, with under 95% found just once. Sample: T cells isolated from PBMCs. These receptors were obtained from a human donor in good health.

The gene calls are TRBV10-3 and TRBJ2-3; 9 nucleotides agree with TRBD2. Germline CDR1 is ENHRY and CDR2 is SYGVKD. The CDR3 consists of 16 residues. V was pared by 6 bases and J by 8 bases, with 15 bases of the junction left unmatched. This CDR3 reads CAISPGTSPRIGTQYF. In DNA, the CDR3 is TGTGCCATCAGCCCAGGGACTAGCCCCCGTATAGGTACGCAGTATTTT.

The rearrangement joins TRBV4-2 to TRBJ2-1; 13 bases are a match to TRBD2. CDR1 LGHNA and CDR2 YNFKEQ come from the germline V gene. There are 17 residues in the CDR3. The junction had 6 bases not matched to a gene; V was cut back by 0 bases and J by 7 bases. The CDR3 reads CASSQEGTSGTFNEQFF. The CDR3 DNA reads TGTGCCAGCAGCCAAGAAGGGACTAGCGGGACATTTAATGAGCAGTTCTTC.

The genes are TRBV30 and TRBJ2-5, with TRBD2 identical over 12 bases. Germline lookup yields CDR1 GTSNPN and CDR2 SVGIG (reference sequence). V was pared by 3 bases and J by 5 bases, with 10 bases of the junction left unmatched. CDR3 length equals 16 residues. The DNA of the CDR3 is TGTGCCTGGAGCGAAGGACTAGCGGGATTATACGAGACCCAGTACTTC. Its protein is CAWSEGLAGLYETQYF.

The chain recombines TRBV7-9 with TRBJ2-1, with D tentatively TRBD1 (6 bases). Germline V CDR1 and CDR2: SEHNR, FQNEAQ (reference sequence). Deletions cut 3 bases from V and 9 bases from J, with 18 bases between. This CDR3 comprises 15 residues. The CDR3, as DNA: TGTGCCAGCAGCTTCAGTGCGAGTCTCAGGGGTGAGCAGTTCTTC. Amino acid sequence: CASSFSASLRGEQFF.

This chain uses TRBV6-5 with TRBJ1-3; maybe TRBD1 (6 bases). Trimming removed 5 bases from V and 1 base from J, with 9 bases in between. In germline, CDR1 is MNHEY, CDR2 SVGAGI. CDR3 length: 14 residues. CDR3 protein: CASSDRLSGNTIYF. CDR3 nucleotide sequence: TGTGCCAGCAGTGACAGGCTTTCTGGAAACACCATATATTTT.

In its sample, this clone was seen once. For the CDR3, the DNA is TGTGCCAGTAGTACCAGGGGGAACACTGAAGCTTTCTTT. This sequence encodes CASSTRGNTEAFF. The V and J genes are TRBV19 and TRBJ1-1; a weak D match, TRBD1 (6 bases). Germline assignment: CDR1 LNHDA and CDR2 SQIVND (reference sequence). There are 13 residues in the CDR3. V was clipped by 4 bases and J by 1 base, with 7 bases between them.

This clone was recorded only once. J is TRBJ2-1 and V is TRBV11-2; 9 bases match TRBD1. This CDR3 comprises 15 residues. J was trimmed by 6 bases and V by 3 bases; bases with no gene match: 6. Germline-derived CDR1 and CDR2 are SGHAT and FQNNGV. CDR3 DNA sequence: TGTGCCAGCAGCTTTACCGGGACAGGGACCAATGAGCAGTTCTTC. It yields the protein CASSFTGTGTNEQFF.

The gene calls are TRBV4-2 and TRBJ2-1; 8 nucleotides align to TRBD1. The germline CDR1 and CDR2 sequences are LGHNA and YNFKEQ. J gave up 5 bases and V 0 bases, and 6 bases lay outside the gene matches. There are 16 residues in the CDR3. Here the CDR3 reads CASSQDQMTGDNEQFF. The CDR3 coding sequence is TGTGCCAGCAGCCAAGATCAAATGACAGGGGACAATGAGCAGTTCTTC.

J is TRBJ2-5 and V is TRBV5-4; TRBD1 matches 9 bases. V shed 0 bases and J 2 bases; nucleotides not matched to a gene: 2. Germline V gene sequence: CDR1 SGHNT, CDR2 YYREEE (reference sequence). The CDR3 extends over 15 amino acids. CDR3 DNA sequence: TGTGCCAGCAGCTTGGGGGACAGGGTACAAGAGACCCAGTACTTC. It is translated as CASSLGDRVQETQYF.

V usage is TRBV11-2 and J usage is TRBJ2-1; 9 positions agree with TRBD1. Unmatched junction bases numbered 4, after V lost 5 bases and J lost 8 bases. CDR1 SGHAT and CDR2 FQNNGV come from the germline V gene. The CDR3 loop spans 13 amino acids. The CDR3 loop reads CASSLGQGYEQFF. The CDR3 DNA reads as TGTGCCAGCAGCCTGGGACAGGGCTATGAGCAGTTCTTC.

The chain is built from TRBV15 and TRBJ2-3; 8 bases are shared with TRBD2. Germline assignment: CDR1 LNHNV and CDR2 YYDKDF (reference sequence). V lost 1 base to trimming and J lost 6 bases; unmatched junction nucleotides: 15. This CDR3 comprises 18 residues. DNA of the CDR3: TGTGCCACCAGCAGAGGGGGACTGGAGCGGGAGAACGCGGATACGCAGTATTTT. It yields the protein CATSRGGLERENADTQYF.

V and J are TRBV5-1 and TRBJ2-6; D possibly corresponds to TRBD1 (5 bases). CDR1 is SGHRS and CDR2 is YFSETQ in the germline V gene. Trimming stripped 0 bases from V and 1 base from J, with 17 bases between. The CDR3 is made up of 19 amino acids. CDR3 bases: TGCGCCAGCAGCTTGGCCTTACAGGTCCTCCGTTCTGGGGCCAACGTCCTGACTTTC. Protein: CASSLALQVLRSGANVLTF.

This clone was recorded once. CDR3 sequence reads: CASSEALNGEGYTF. The CDR3, as DNA: TGTGCCAGCAGTGAAGCATTAAACGGGGAGGGCTACACCTTC. V and J are TRBV6-1 and TRBJ1-2; D gene unclear. V shed 0 bases and J shed 8 bases, with 13 bases lying between them. Germline-derived CDR1 and CDR2 are MNHNS and SASEGT. The CDR3 has 14 residues.

The rearrangement joins TRBV7-7 to TRBJ2-1, with D perhaps matching TRBD1 (6 bases). The germline V gene has CDR1 SSHAT and CDR2 FNYEAQ (reference sequence). The CDR3 sequence is 13 residues long. V lost 5 bases and J 6 bases, leaving 11 bases between the germline ends. In DNA, the CDR3 is TGTGCCAGCAGCCTAGGACAGTCCAATGAGCAGTTCTTC. Protein sequence: CASSLGQSNEQFF.

The table lists this clone with a count of one. The gene calls are TRBV7-2 and TRBJ2-3; TRBD1 matches at 10 bases. Germline CDR1 reads SGHTA; CDR2 reads FQGNSA. J gave up 4 bases and V 5 bases, and 6 bases lay outside the gene matches. The CDR3 totals 15 residues. The CDR3 sequence is CASSLRQGAADTQYF. The CDR3 region has the DNA TGTGCCAGCAGCCTAAGACAGGGGGCAGCAGATACGCAGTATTTT.

This clone was observed once. The rearrangement links TRBV6-5 to TRBJ2-3, with D perhaps TRBD2 (5 bases). This CDR3 region has 15 residues. The V end lost 0 bases, the J end lost 0 bases, and 7 bases lay between the germline ends. From germline, CDR1 is MNHEY and CDR2 SVGAGI. The CDR3 loop reads CASSYSGSSTDTQYF. As DNA, the CDR3 is TGTGCCAGCAGTTACTCAGGGAGTAGCACAGATACGCAGTATTTT.

CDR3 bases: TGTGCCAGCAGCTTAGGGGAGCGTGAAAAACTGTTTTTT. Translation gives CASSLGEREKLFF. The chain employs TRBV11-1 and TRBJ1-4; D gene ambiguous. Germline V gene sequence: CDR1 SGHAT, CDR2 FQDESV (reference sequence). This CDR3 is 13 amino acids long. Trimming removed 1 base from V and 7 bases from J, with 7 bases in between. The full variable domain, rest sourced from reference TRBV11-1 and TRBJ1-4, is EAEVAQSPRYKITEKSQAVAFWCDPISGHATLYWYRQILGQGPELLVQFQDESVVDDSQLPKDRFSAERLKGVDSTLKIQPAELGDSAMYLCASSLGEREKLFFGSGTQLSVL.

The chain joins TRBV7-8 to TRBJ2-5, with TRBD2 identical over 10 bases. Germline V gene sequence: CDR1 SGHVS, CDR2 FQNEAQ. The CDR3 is made up of 17 amino acids. After removal of 2 bases from V and 4 bases from J, the junction contained 10 bases not matched to a gene. In nucleotides, the CDR3 is TGTGCCAGCAGCTTATTTCTAGCGGGGGTAGGAATAGAGACCCAGTACTTC. Protein product: CASSLFLAGVGIETQYF.

This chain joins TRBV5-5 and TRBJ1-1; no reliable D call. Trimming removed 4 bases at V and 5 bases at J, with 18 bases between. CDR3 size: 15 residues. Germline V gives CDR1 SGHKS, CDR2 YYEKEE (reference sequence). Written as DNA, the CDR3 is TGTGCCAGCAGCCCCCCAAATCGGGAAGGAACTGAAGCTTTCTTT. It yields the protein CASSPPNREGTEAFF.

The chain uses TRBV10-3 and TRBJ2-1; the D gene is possibly TRBD2 (6 bases). Trimming removed 4 bases from V and 0 bases from J, with 10 bases in between. The CDR3 runs 15 residues. From germline, CDR1 is ENHRY and CDR2 SYGVKD. The CDR3 here is CAISVVGSSYNEQFF. In DNA form, the CDR3 reads TGTGCCATCAGTGTTGTCGGGAGCTCCTACAATGAGCAGTTCTTC.

This rearrangement joins TRBV7-6 to TRBJ1-2; 8 positions match TRBD1. Germline V gene sequence: CDR1 SGHVS, CDR2 FNYEAQ. This CDR3 is built from 14 residues. V shed 2 bases and J 7 bases; nucleotides not matched to a gene: 6. The chain's CDR3 is CASSLLQGGGGYTF. The CDR3 DNA reads TGTGCCAGCAGCTTACTACAGGGGGGTGGTGGCTACACCTTC.

The chain has TRBV27 and TRBJ1-5, with TRBD1 identical over 8 bases. V was clipped by 5 bases and J by 9 bases; unmatched bases: 3. CDR1 and CDR2 (germline): MNHEY, SMNVEV (reference sequence). CDR3 size: 12 residues. The chain's CDR3 is CASSQQGGPQHF. The CDR3 DNA sequence: TGTGCCAGCAGTCAACAGGGGGGGCCCCAGCATTTT.

V and J are TRBV15 and TRBJ1-5; D is ambiguous. V was trimmed by 0 bases and J by 0 bases, leaving 3 bases between them. This CDR3 is 14 amino acids long. Germline V gene lookup returns CDR1 LNHNV and CDR2 YYDKDF (reference sequence). The chain's CDR3 is CATSRDGSNQPQHF. The CDR3, as DNA: TGTGCCACCAGCAGAGACGGTAGCAATCAGCCCCAGCATTTT.

The rearrangement joins TRBV30 to TRBJ2-3; D is perhaps TRBD1 (8 bases). CDR3 length: 15 residues. Trimming removed 2 bases at V and 2 bases at J, with 14 bases between. The germline V gene encodes CDR1 GTSNPN and CDR2 SVGIG (reference sequence). The CDR3 DNA sequence: TGTGCCTGGAGTCGACAGGGGACTACCACAGATACGCAGTATTTT. This encodes CAWSRQGTTTDTQYF.

The gene calls are TRBV11-2 and TRBJ2-1; D remains unclear. The CDR3 contains 15 residues. Germline assignment: CDR1 SGHAT and CDR2 FQNNGV. The germline V and J ends were trimmed by 1 base and 0 bases, with 7 bases remaining between them. DNA of the CDR3: TGTGCCAGCAGCTTAGTGGCTAGCTCCTACAATGAGCAGTTCTTC. This sequence encodes CASSLVASSYNEQFF.

This sequence joins TRBV19 and TRBJ2-7; weak D call: TRBD2 (5 bases). Germline CDR1 LNHDA, CDR2 SQIVND (reference sequence). CDR3 length equals 15 residues. The V gene lost 5 bases and the J gene lost 0 bases, with 14 bases spanning the gap. The CDR3, as DNA: TGTGCCAGTAGTCTTGGGCCTGGGAGCTCCTACGAGCAGTACTTC. Translation: CASSLGPGSSYEQYF.

The V gene is TRBV5-1, the J gene TRBJ2-1; 7 bases fit TRBD1. The J segment lost 8 bases and the V segment lost 0 bases, leaving 5 bases of the junction unmatched. Looked up from germline, CDR1 is SGHRS and CDR2 is YFSETQ. The CDR3 totals 14 residues. CDR3 protein: CASSLAQGVDEQFF. CDR3 DNA sequence: TGCGCCAGCAGCTTGGCGCAGGGGGTGGATGAGCAGTTCTTC.